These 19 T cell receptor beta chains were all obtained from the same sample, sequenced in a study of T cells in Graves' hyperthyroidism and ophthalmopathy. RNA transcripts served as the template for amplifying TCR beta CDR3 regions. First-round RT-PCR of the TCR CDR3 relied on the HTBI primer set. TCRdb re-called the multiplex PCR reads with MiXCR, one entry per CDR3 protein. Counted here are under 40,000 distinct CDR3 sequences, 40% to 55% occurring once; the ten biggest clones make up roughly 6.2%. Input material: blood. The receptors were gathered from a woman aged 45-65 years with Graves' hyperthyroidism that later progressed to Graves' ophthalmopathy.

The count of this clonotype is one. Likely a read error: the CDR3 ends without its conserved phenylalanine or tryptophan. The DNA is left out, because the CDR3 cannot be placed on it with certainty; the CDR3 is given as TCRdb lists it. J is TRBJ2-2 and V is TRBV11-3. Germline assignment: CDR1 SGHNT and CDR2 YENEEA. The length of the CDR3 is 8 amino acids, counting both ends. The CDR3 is CASSTFKV.

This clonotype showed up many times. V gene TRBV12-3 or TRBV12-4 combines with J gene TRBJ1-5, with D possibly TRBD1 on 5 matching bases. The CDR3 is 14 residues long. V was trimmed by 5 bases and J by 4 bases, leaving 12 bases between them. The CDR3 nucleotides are TGTGCCAGCAGTACCTACCAGGGTAATCAGCCCCAGCATTTT. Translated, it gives CASSTYQGNQPQHF.

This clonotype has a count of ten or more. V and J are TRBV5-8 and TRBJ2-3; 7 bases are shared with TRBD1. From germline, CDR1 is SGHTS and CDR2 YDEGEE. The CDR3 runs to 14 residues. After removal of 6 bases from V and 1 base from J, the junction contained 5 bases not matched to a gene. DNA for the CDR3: TGTGCCAGCACTACAACAGGGGGCACAGATACGCAGTATTTT. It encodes CASTTTGGTDTQYF.

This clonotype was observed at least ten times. The DNA for the CDR3 is TGTGCCAGCAGCCCTAACCGGGACTACAATGAGCAGTTCTTC. Amino acid sequence: CASSPNRDYNEQFF. V gene TRBV7-3 combines with J gene TRBJ2-1, with D perhaps matching TRBD2 (5 bases). Trimming removed 5 bases at V and 3 bases at J, with 11 bases between. Germline-derived CDR1 and CDR2 are SGHTA and FQGTGA. CDR3 size: 14 residues. The complete variable domain, with remaining parts taken from reference TRBV7-3 and TRBJ2-1, reads GAGVSQTPSNKVTEKGKYVELRCDPISGHTALYWYRQSLGQGPEFLIYFQGTGAADDSGLPNDRFFAVRPEGSVSTLKIQRTERGDSAVYLCASSPNRDYNEQFFGPGTRLTVL.

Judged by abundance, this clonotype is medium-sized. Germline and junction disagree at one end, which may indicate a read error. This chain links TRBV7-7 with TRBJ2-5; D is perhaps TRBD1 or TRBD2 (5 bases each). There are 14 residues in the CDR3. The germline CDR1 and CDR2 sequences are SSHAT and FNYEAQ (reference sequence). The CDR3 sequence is CASSLVMGTETQYF. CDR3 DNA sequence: TGTGCTAGCAGCTTAGTAATGGGGACGGAGACCCAGTACTTC. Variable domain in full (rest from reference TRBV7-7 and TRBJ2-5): GAGVSQSPRYKVTKRGQDVTLRCDPISSHATLYWYQQALGQGPEFLTYFNYEAQPDKSGLPSDRFSAERPEGSISTLTIQRTEQRDSAMYRCASSLVMGTETQYFGPGTRLLVL.

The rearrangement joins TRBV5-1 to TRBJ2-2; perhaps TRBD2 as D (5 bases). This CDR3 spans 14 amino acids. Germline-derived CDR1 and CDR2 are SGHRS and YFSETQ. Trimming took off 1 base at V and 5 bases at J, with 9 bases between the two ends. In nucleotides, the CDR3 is TGCGCCAGCAGCTTGCAAGGGAGTACCGGGGAGCTGTTTTTT. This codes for CASSLQGSTGELFF.

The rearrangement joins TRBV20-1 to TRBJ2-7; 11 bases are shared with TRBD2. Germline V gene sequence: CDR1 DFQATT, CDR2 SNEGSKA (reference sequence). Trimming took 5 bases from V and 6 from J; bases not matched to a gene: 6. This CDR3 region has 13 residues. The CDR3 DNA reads TGCAGTGCTGGAGTAGCGGGAGGGCGCGAGCAGTACTTC. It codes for CSAGVAGGREQYF.

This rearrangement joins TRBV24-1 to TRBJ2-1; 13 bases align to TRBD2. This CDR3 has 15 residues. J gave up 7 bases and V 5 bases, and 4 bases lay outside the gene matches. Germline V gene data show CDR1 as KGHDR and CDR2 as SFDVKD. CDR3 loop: CATSGTSGSRNEQFF. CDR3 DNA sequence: TGTGCCACCAGTGGGACTAGCGGGAGTAGGAATGAGCAGTTCTTC.

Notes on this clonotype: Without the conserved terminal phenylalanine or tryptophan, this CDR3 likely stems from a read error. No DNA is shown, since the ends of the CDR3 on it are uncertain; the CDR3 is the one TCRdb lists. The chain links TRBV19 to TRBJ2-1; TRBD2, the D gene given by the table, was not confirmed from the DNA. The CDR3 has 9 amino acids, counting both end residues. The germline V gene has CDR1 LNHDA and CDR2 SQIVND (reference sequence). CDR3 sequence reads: CATAIGLAG.

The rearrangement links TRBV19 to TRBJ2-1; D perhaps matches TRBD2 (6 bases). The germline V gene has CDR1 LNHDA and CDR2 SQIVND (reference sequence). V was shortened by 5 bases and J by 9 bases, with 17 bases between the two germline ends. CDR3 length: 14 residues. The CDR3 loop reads CASSQVSGRGEQFF. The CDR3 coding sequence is TGTGCCAGTAGTCAGGTTTCAGGGCGGGGTGAGCAGTTCTTC.

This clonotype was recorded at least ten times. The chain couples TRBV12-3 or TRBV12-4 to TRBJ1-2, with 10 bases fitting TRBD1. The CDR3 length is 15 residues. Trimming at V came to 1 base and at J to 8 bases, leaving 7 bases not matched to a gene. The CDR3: CASSLGTGGVGGYTF. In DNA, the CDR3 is TGTGCCAGCAGTTTAGGGACAGGGGGTGTTGGGGGCTACACCTTC.

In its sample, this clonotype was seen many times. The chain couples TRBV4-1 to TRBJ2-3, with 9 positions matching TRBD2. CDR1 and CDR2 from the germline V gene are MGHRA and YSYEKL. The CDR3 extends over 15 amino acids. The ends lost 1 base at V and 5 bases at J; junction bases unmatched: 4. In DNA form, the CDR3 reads TGCGCCAGCAGCCAAGGCGGGAGGGGGGTAGATACGCAGTATTTT. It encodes CASSQGGRGVDTQYF.

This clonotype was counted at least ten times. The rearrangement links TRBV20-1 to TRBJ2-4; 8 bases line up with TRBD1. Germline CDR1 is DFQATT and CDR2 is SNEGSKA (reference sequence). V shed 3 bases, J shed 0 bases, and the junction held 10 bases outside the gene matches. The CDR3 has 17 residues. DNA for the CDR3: TGCAGTGCTAGTGCCGGACAGGGAATAATAGCCAAAAACATTCAGTACTTC. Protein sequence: CSASAGQGIIAKNIQYF.

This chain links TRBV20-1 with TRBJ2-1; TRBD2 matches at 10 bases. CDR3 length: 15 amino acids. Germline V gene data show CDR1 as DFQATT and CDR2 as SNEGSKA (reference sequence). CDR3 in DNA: TGCAGCGCCATGGGGGCTAGCGGGAGCGCCCATGAGCAGTTCTTC. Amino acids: CSAMGASGSAHEQFF.

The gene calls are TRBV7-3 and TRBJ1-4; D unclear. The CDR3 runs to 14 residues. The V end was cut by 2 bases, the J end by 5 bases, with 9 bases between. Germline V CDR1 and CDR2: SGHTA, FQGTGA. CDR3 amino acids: CASSLGPENEKLFF. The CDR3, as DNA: TGTGCCAGCAGCTTAGGGCCGGAGAATGAAAAACTGTTTTTT.

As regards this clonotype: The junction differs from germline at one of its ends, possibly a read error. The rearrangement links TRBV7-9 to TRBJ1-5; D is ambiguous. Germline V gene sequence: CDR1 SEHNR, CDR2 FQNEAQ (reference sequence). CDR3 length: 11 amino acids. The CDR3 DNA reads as TGTGCCGGCAGCTTCCAAGAGACCCAGCATTTT. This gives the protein CAGSFQETQHF.

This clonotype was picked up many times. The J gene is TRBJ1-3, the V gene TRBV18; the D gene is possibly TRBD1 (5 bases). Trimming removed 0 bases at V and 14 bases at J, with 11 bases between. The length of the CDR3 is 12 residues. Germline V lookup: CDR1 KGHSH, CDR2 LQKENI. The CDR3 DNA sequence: TGTGCCAGCTCACCACCGAGGGGCGCAGTATATTTT. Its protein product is CASSPPRGAVYF. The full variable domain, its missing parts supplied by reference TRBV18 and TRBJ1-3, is NAGVMQNPRHLVRRRGQEARLRCSPMKGHSHVYWYRQLPEEGLKFMVYLQKENIIDESGMPKERFSAEFPKEGPSILRIQQVVRGDSAAYFCASSPPRGAVYFGEGSWLTVV.

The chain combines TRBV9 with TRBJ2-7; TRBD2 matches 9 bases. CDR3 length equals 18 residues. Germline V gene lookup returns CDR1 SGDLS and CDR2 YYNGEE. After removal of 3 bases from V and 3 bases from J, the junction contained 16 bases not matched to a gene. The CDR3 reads CASSEGTKSGGFVYEQYF. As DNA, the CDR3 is TGTGCCAGCAGCGAGGGGACTAAGAGCGGGGGGTTTGTCTACGAGCAGTACTTC. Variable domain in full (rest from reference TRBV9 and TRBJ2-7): DSGVTQTPKHLITATGQRVTLRCSPRSGDLSVYWYQQSLDQGLQFLIQYYNGEERAKGNILERFSAQQFPDLHSELNLSSLELGDSALYFCASSEGTKSGGFVYEQYFGPGTRLTVT.

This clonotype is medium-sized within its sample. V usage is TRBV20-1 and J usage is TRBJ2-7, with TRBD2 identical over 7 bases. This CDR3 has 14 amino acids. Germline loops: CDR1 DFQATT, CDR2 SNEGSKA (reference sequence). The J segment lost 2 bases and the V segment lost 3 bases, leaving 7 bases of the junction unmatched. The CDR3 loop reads CSASGGSITYEQYF. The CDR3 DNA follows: TGCAGTGCTAGTGGCGGGAGCATCACCTACGAGCAGTACTTC.